The 25 T cell receptor delta chains listed next were all sequenced from one sample in a study of γδ T cells in repeated Plasmodium falciparum infection. Gammadelta T cells were flow-sorted from PBMC into Vgamma9/Vdelta2+ and Vdelta2-negative populations for bulk analysis. TCRdb reanalysed the multiplex PCR reads with CATT. The data show about 48,000 delta-chain clones, 1.5% to 2% seen once. Sequenced material: gamma-delta T cells from blood. These receptor sequences come from a pool of human donors (malaria-infected and uninfected, not separated).

The table lists this clone with a few counts. TCRdb records a much larger clone's protein for this DNA, with a difference at residue 7 that likely arises from a read error; the protein given is the translation of the DNA. The chain is built from TRDV2 and TRDJ3; 8 bases line up with TRDD3. Since TCRdb gives no J gene, matching the DNA to germline was used here to assign it. This CDR3 has 19 residues. The V gene's germline CDR1 is GEAIGNYY and CDR2 EKD. With 1 base clipped from V and 0 bases from J, the junction kept 7 bases outside the gene matches. CDR3 in amino acids: CACDTVTGDSSWDTRQMFF. DNA for the CDR3: TGTGCCTGTGACACAGTGACGGGGGATAGCTCCTGGGACACCCGACAGATGTTTTTC.

Comments on this clone: For this DNA, TCRdb reports the protein of a much larger clone, which diverges at residues 5 and 15, most likely from a read error; the protein presented here is translated directly from the DNA. This chain links TRDV1 with TRDJ1; 12 nucleotides agree with TRDD3. Germline V gives CDR1 TSWWSYY, CDR2 QGS. CDR3 size: 17 residues. CDR3 loop: CALGSIWGIRYTDKFIF. The CDR3 bases are TGTGCTCTTGGAAGTATCTGGGGGATACGTTACACCGATAAATTCATCTTT.

This clone was seen ten or more times. This sample includes further DNA sequences coding for the same CDR3. The chain recombines TRDV1 with TRDJ1, with TRDD3 matching over 10 bases. The CDR3 contains 23 residues. Unmatched junction bases numbered 28, after V lost 4 bases and J lost 2 bases. Germline V CDR1 and CDR2: TSWWSYY, QGS. CDR3 in DNA: TGTGCTCTTGGGGGACGAGAGACCGCTTACTGGGGGATCTGGGGATGTGGAACCGATAAACTCATCTTT. As protein: CALGGRETAYWGIWGCGTDKLIF.

Only a few counts were recorded for this clone. TCRdb records a much larger clone's protein for this DNA, with a difference at residue 13 that likely arises from a read error; the protein given is the translation of the DNA. The V call is TRDV1, the J call TRDJ1, with TRDD3 matching 8 bases. Germline matching of the DNA provided the J gene here, since TCRdb leaves it blank. The germline V gene encodes CDR1 TSWWSYY and CDR2 QGS. CDR3 length: 19 residues. The junction had 13 bases not matched to a gene; V was cut back by 0 bases and J by 1 base. This CDR3 is CALGELSYQGDSCTDKLIF. As DNA, the CDR3 is TGTGCTCTTGGGGAACTATCCTACCAGGGGGATAGCTGCACCGATAAACTCATCTTT.

On this clone: This probably arose from a read error, given a far larger clone one base away. Other DNA sequences in this sample translate to the same CDR3. No J gene was named, though the V gene is TRDV3; TRDD3, the table's D call, lacks a check against the DNA. The CDR3 extends over 16 amino acids. Germline V gene data show CDR1 as TVYSNPD and CDR2 as GDNSRS (reference sequence). The CDR3 bases are TGTGCCTTTTCCTACGAGTACTGGGGGATAATGGACAAACTTATCTTT. It translates to CAFSYEYWGIMDKLIF.

Regarding this clone: A read error may be the cause here, since a much bigger clone is one base away. This chain connects TRDV2 to TRDJ1; a weak D match, TRDD3 (6 bases). No J gene is reported in TCRdb; it was inferred here by comparing the DNA with germline. Trimming removed 0 bases from V and 6 bases from J, with 13 bases in between. CDR1 GEAIGNYY and CDR2 EKD come from the germline V gene. This CDR3 comprises 14 residues. CDR3 bases: TGTGCCTGTGACACCCTTCTGGGGAGGAATAAACTCATCTTT. It codes for CACDTLLGRNKLIF.

This clone was counted ten times or more. The CDR3 bases are TGTGCTCTTGGGGAAATTGGCCTAAATACCCTTACTGGGGGATGTTCCGGCAAACTCATCTTT. It specifies CALGEIGLNTLTGGCSGKLIF. The genes are TRDV1 and TRDJ1, with 10 bases that match TRDD3. Trimming removed 2 bases from V and 8 bases from J; junction bases left unmatched: 26. From germline, CDR1 is TSWWSYY and CDR2 QGS. The CDR3 covers 21 residues.

Details on this clone: TCRdb lists the protein of a much larger clone for this DNA, which differs at residue 17, so this is likely a read error; the protein given here is translated from the DNA itself. The V gene call reads TRDV1; no J gene was called; the table's D call of TRDD3 was not tested on the DNA. The germline gives CDR1 TSWWSYY, CDR2 QGS. The CDR3 contains 19 residues. CDR3 residues: CALGEFGIFWGIFTDKPIF. CDR3 nucleotides: TGTGCTCTTGGGGAATTCGGCATTTTCTGGGGGATCTTCACCGATAAACCCATCTTT.

For this clone: Its ends do not fully match the called genes, so a read error is possible. CDR3 sequence reads: CALRELSSLLYWGIGTKLIF. As DNA, the CDR3 is TGTGCTCTTAGGGAACTTTCAAGTCTCCTGTACTGGGGGATCGGGACTAAACTCATCTTT. The chain uses TRDV1 and TRDJ1; 10 positions agree with TRDD3. The J gene, absent from TCRdb, was called here by matching the DNA to germline. The germline V gene has CDR1 TSWWSYY and CDR2 QGS. This CDR3 region has 20 residues.

This clone was recorded many times. The protein TCRdb lists belongs to a much larger clone and differs from this DNA's translation at residue 16, which points to a read error; the protein shown is made from the DNA. The chain joins TRDV2 to TRDJ2; 11 bases line up with TRDD3. The CDR3 is made up of 19 amino acids. Germline V lookup: CDR1 GEAIGNYY, CDR2 EKD. CDR3 sequence: CACDTVWLGDTSLTAKLFF. CDR3 in DNA: TGTGCCTGTGACACCGTCTGGCTGGGGGATACATCTTTGACAGCAAAACTCTTCTTT.

This clone was picked up many times. The sample carries other DNA sequences with the same CDR3. The V call is TRDV1, the J call TRDJ1, with a tentative D call TRDD3 (6 bases). CDR1 is TSWWSYY and CDR2 is QGS in the germline V gene. This CDR3 has 19 residues. With 9 bases removed from V and 2 bases from J, the gap between germline ends came to 31 bases. The DNA for the CDR3 is TGTGCTCTCGGGTTCCGTAAGGGTCCCTGGGATATCAAGACCGATAAACTCATCTTT. Protein product: CALGFRKGPWDIKTDKLIF.

This clone was observed a handful of times. This DNA's translation differs at residue 13 from TCRdb's protein, which comes from a much larger clone; a read error is likely, and the protein shown is translated from the DNA. This chain joins TRDV2 and TRDJ3; 13 bases map to TRDD3. TCRdb records no J gene; here it was assigned by comparing the DNA to germline. The germline CDR1 and CDR2 sequences are GEAIGNYY and EKD. This CDR3 comprises 19 residues. The trim removed 0 bases at V and 9 bases at J, leaving 10 bases unmatched. Here the CDR3 DNA reads TGTGCCTGTGACACCCTACTGGGGGATACGCTGGGGGTCACCCGACAGATGTTTTTC. It is translated as CACDTLLGDTLGVTRQMFF.

This clone was seen a handful of times. A far more abundant clone sits one base away, making this likely a read error. This same CDR3 is encoded by further DNA sequences in the sample. This sequence joins TRDV1 and TRDJ1, with D possibly TRDD2 on 5 matching bases. TCRdb leaves out the J gene; it was filled in here by matching the DNA to germline. Germline CDR1 reads TSWWSYY; CDR2 reads QGS. V shed 5 bases and J shed 0 bases, with 31 bases lying between them. CDR3 length: 21 amino acids. CDR3 nucleotides: TGTGCTCTTGGGAAAGGCTCCTATGGGAGAGTACGATTAGGGTACACCGATAAACTCATCTTT. Encoded protein: CALGKGSYGRVRLGYTDKLIF.

This clone occurred many times. The junction departs from germline at one end; a sequencing error may be responsible. The sample holds other DNA sequences that translate to the same CDR3. The chain couples TRDV1 to TRDJ1; 11 bases are a match to TRDD3. Germline loops: CDR1 TSWWSYY, CDR2 QGS. The CDR3 contains 23 residues. CDR3 nucleotides: TGTGCTCTTGGGGACCCTCACCCCTTCCGCCAACTGGGGGATAGGGAGAAAACCGATAAGCTCATCTTT. Amino acids: CALGDPHPFRQLGDREKTDKLIF.

This clone was seen ten or more times. This DNA's translation and the protein TCRdb lists, from a much larger clone, do not match at residue 10, likely due to a read error; the protein shown is translated from the DNA. The chain is built from TRDV1 and TRDJ1, with 7 bases lining up with TRDD3. Matching the DNA to germline supplied the J gene, which TCRdb does not give. Germline CDR1 reads TSWWSYY; CDR2 reads QGS. V was pared by 3 bases and J by 0 bases, with 10 bases of the junction left unmatched. This CDR3 comprises 17 residues. For the CDR3, the DNA is TGTGCTCTTGGGGACGTCCCTGGGGGTTCGTACACCGATAAACTCATCTTT. Translating it yields CALGDVPGGSYTDKLIF.

This clone came up many times. The chain is built from TRDV1 and TRDJ1, with D uncertain. TCRdb supplies no J gene; here it was assigned by aligning the nucleotide sequence to germline. CDR1 is TSWWSYY and CDR2 is QGS in the germline V gene. Trimming removed 0 bases from V and 0 bases from J, with 14 bases in between. The CDR3 is 17 amino acids. CDR3 residues: CALGELTPRRYTDKLIF. CDR3 sequence (DNA): TGTGCTCTTGGGGAACTAACTCCCAGGAGATACACCGATAAACTCATCTTT.

Worth noting for this clone: TCRdb lists the protein of a much larger clone for this DNA, which differs at residue 15, so this is likely a read error; the protein given here is translated from the DNA itself. In nucleotides, the CDR3 is TGTGCTCTTGGGGAACTCAAACCTTGCCGATTGATCCTAAAGTGCACCGATAAACTCATCTTT. Translation: CALGELKPCRLILKCTDKLIF. The V and J genes are TRDV1 and TRDJ1; maybe TRDD2 (5 bases). TCRdb records no J gene; here it was assigned by comparing the DNA to germline. CDR1 TSWWSYY and CDR2 QGS come from the germline V gene. The CDR3 is 21 residues long. Trimming took 0 bases from V and 1 from J, leaving 27 bases between them.

This clone showed up just a few times. TCRdb has a much larger clone's protein, which differs at residue 4 from the translation of this DNA, likely because of a read error; what is shown is the protein translated from the DNA. This chain uses TRDV2 with TRDJ1, with 8 bases identical to TRDD3. The length of the CDR3 is 16 residues. CDR1 and CDR2 (germline): GEAIGNYY, EKD. With 6 bases clipped from V and 0 bases from J, the junction kept 11 bases outside the gene matches. CDR3 nucleotides: TGTGCCTGTTACCTACTGGGGGGGGAGTACACCGATAAACTCATCTTT. It codes for CACYLLGGEYTDKLIF.

A word on this clone: TCRdb's listed protein matches a much larger clone and diverges from this DNA's translation at residue 15, likely through a read error; the protein shown comes from the DNA. This rearrangement joins TRDV1 to TRDJ1; 9 bases are shared with TRDD3. The CDR3 covers 21 residues. With 0 bases clipped from V and 1 base from J, the junction kept 18 bases outside the gene matches. Germline V CDR1 and CDR2: TSWWSYY, QGS. For the CDR3, the DNA is TGTGCTCTTGGGGAACTAGTTGCAAGGTGGGGGATAGATAGGTGCACCGATAAACTCATCTTT. Translation gives CALGELVARWGIDRCTDKLIF.

Remarks on this clone: A read error likely explains this, since a far larger clone differs by one base. The V gene call is TRDV2, and the J gene call is absent; the DNA was not compared with TRDD3, the D call given in the table. The germline gives CDR1 GEAIGNYY, CDR2 EKD. The CDR3 covers 19 residues. The CDR3 region has the DNA TGTGCCTGTGACACCGTCGCTGGGGGACCAGAAACGTACACCGATAAGCTCATCTTT. Encoded protein: CACDTVAGGPETYTDKLIF.

In this sample, this clone turned up many times. A far larger clone is a single base away, which makes a read error likely. Other DNA sequences in the same sample also yield this CDR3. The chain has TRDV2 and TRDJ1; possibly TRDD3 for D (6 bases). The CDR3 length is 15 residues. Per germline, CDR1 GEAIGNYY and CDR2 EKD. The CDR3 coding sequence is TGCGCCTGTGACACCCTGGGGCTAAAAACCGATAAACTCATCTTT. It codes for CACDTLGLKTDKLIF.

This clone came up a few times. A read error likely explains this, since a far larger clone differs by one base. The sample contains more than one DNA sequence encoding this CDR3. The rearrangement joins TRDV1 to TRDJ1, with 8 bases that match TRDD3. TCRdb supplies no J gene; here it was assigned by aligning the nucleotide sequence to germline. Trimming cost V 1 base and J 0 bases; bases outside gene matches: 25. The CDR3 loop spans 23 amino acids. The germline gives CDR1 TSWWSYY, CDR2 QGS. DNA for the CDR3: TGTGCTCTTGGGGAACCTGTGTCCTACGCCCGCTTACTGGGGGCCTCGTACACCGATAAACTCATCTTT. Encoded protein: CALGEPVSYARLLGASYTDKLIF.

Comment on this clone: A read error likely explains this, since a far larger clone differs by one base. Distinct nucleotide sequences in the sample also encode this CDR3. This rearrangement joins TRDV1 to TRDJ1, with D maybe TRDD3 (6 bases). Assignment of the J gene here rests on matching the DNA to germline, because TCRdb gives none. The CDR3 runs to 19 residues. CDR1 TSWWSYY and CDR2 QGS come from the germline V gene. The CDR3, as DNA: TGTGCCCTTGGAGCCGGAGGAATCCCGTGGATACTCCGAACCGATAAACTCATCTTT. The encoded protein is CALGAGGIPWILRTDKLIF.

This clone has just a few counts. The protein that TCRdb holds for this DNA derives from a much larger clone and differs from the translated DNA at residue 10, which likely indicates a read error; the protein shown here is translated from the DNA. V usage is TRDV1 and J usage is TRDJ1, with 11 bases matching TRDD3. Because TCRdb records no J gene, it was assigned here through a match of the DNA to germline. Germline lookup yields CDR1 TSWWSYY and CDR2 QGS. The CDR3 spans 19 residues. V was clipped by 0 bases and J by 0 bases; unmatched bases: 9. This chain's CDR3 is CALGELWGIHHRHTDKLIF. CDR3 coding DNA: TGTGCTCTTGGGGAACTCTGGGGGATACACCATCGACACACCGATAAACTCATCTTT.

This clone was recorded a few times. TCRdb lists the protein of a much larger clone for this DNA, which differs at residue 8, so this is likely a read error; the protein given here is translated from the DNA itself. The chain carries TRDV1 and TRDJ1, with D tentatively TRDD3 (5 bases). Germline CDR1 is TSWWSYY and CDR2 is QGS. The ends were cut back, 2 bases at V and 0 bases at J, with 19 bases in the middle. This CDR3 contains 18 residues. The CDR3 DNA follows: TGTGCTCTTGGGGAATGGGGACCGGATCCCGTGTACACCGATAAACTCATCTTT. Protein: CALGEWGPDPVYTDKLIF.